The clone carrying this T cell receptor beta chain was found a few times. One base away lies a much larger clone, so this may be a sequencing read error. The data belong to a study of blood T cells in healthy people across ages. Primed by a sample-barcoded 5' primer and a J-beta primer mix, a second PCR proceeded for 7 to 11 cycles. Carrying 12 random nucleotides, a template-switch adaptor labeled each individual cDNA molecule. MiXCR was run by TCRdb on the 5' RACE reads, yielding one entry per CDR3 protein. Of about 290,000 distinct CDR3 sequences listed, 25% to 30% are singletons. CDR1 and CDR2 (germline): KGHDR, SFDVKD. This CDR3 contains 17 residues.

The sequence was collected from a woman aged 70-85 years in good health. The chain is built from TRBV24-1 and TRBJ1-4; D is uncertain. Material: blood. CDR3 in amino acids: CATSDPAVCLVAEKLLF. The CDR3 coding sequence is TGTGCCACCAGTGACCCCGCCGTCTGCCTGGTGGCTGAAAAACTGCTTTTT.